The 8 T cell receptor beta chains below all came from one sample that was sequenced in a study of vaccination and CD4 T cells after COVID-19. For these TCRs, the target antigens are not known. CD4+ T cells that had been cultured provided DNA sequenced with the Oncomine TCR Beta short-read assay. MiXCR, applied by TCRdb to the PCR reads, yields one record per CDR3 protein. The table has about 16,000 distinct CDR3 sequences, roughly 61% seen once. The treatment denotes: roughly 11-day PBMC culture with coronavirus spike peptide pools or control peptides (ViraFEST assay). Sequencing used CD4+ T cells from blood, cultured in vitro. These receptors were taken from a human donor who had recovered from COVID-19.

The chain uses TRBV19 and TRBJ1-1; the D gene is possibly TRBD1 (5 bases). The ends were cut back, 5 bases at V and 0 bases at J, with 10 bases in the middle. This CDR3 has 14 residues. Germline CDR1 and CDR2: LNHDA and SQIVND (reference sequence). Here the CDR3 DNA reads TGTGCCAGTAGTTTGGGACGGTTGAACACTGAAGCTTTCTTT. Protein sequence: CASSLGRLNTEAFF.

The chain is built from TRBV20-1 and TRBJ1-2, with D possibly TRBD1 on 6 matching bases. The V gene lost 5 bases and the J gene lost 3 bases, with 19 bases spanning the gap. CDR1 DFQATT and CDR2 SNEGSKA come from the germline V gene (reference sequence). The CDR3 is 15 residues long. CDR3 residues: CSAPRGARTHYGYTF. The DNA for the CDR3 is TGCAGTGCTCCCCGGGGGGCGCGTACTCACTATGGCTACACCTTC.

This clonotype appeared a few times. The V call is TRBV5-1, the J call TRBJ1-6; TRBD1 might be the D (6 bases). Trimming took 4 bases from V and 10 from J, leaving 15 bases between them. Germline assignment: CDR1 SGHRS and CDR2 YFSETQ. The CDR3 contains 14 residues. The CDR3 protein is CASSVTGFQSPLHF. CDR3 coding DNA: TGCGCCAGCAGCGTTACAGGGTTTCAGTCACCCCTCCACTTT.

The rearrangement uses TRBV6-1 and TRBJ1-1, with a tentative D call TRBD1 (5 bases). Germline V gene lookup returns CDR1 MNHNS and CDR2 SASEGT. The CDR3 totals 13 residues. The ends were cut back, 4 bases at V and 5 bases at J, with 11 bases in the middle. The CDR3 DNA sequence: TGTGCCAGCAGTGCGACAGCTCATACTGAAGCTTTCTTT. It is translated as CASSATAHTEAFF.

With regard to this clonotype: The junction differs from germline at one of its ends, possibly a read error. This chain links TRBV10-3 with TRBJ1-2; unclear D gene. This CDR3 comprises 14 residues. Germline CDR1 is ENHRY and CDR2 is SYGVKD. This CDR3 reads CVISVSTTVYGYTF. The CDR3, as DNA: TGTGTCATCAGTGTCTCCACGACGGTCTATGGCTACACCTTC.

This chain links TRBV12-3 or TRBV12-4 with TRBJ2-3; D is unclear. The CDR3 contains 16 residues. Trimming removed 7 bases at V and 2 bases at J, with 19 bases between. CDR3 nucleotide sequence: TGTGCCAGCAACCCGCAGAACACTCTAATCACAGATACGCAGTATTTT. Its protein product is CASNPQNTLITDTQYF.

The J gene is TRBJ1-5, the V gene TRBV28, with D unclear. CDR3 length equals 15 residues. Trimming stripped 3 bases from V and 2 bases from J, with 11 bases between. CDR1 and CDR2 (germline): MDHEN, SYDVKM. The DNA of the CDR3 is TGTGCCAGCAGTTTGCCGAATCTAGGCAATCAGCCCCAGCATTTT. Translating gives CASSLPNLGNQPQHF.

This clonotype was counted only a few times. The rearrangement links TRBV6-1 to TRBJ1-5, with D uncertain. Germline V gene lookup returns CDR1 MNHNS and CDR2 SASEGT. Trimming removed 6 bases from V and 0 bases from J, with 12 bases in between. The CDR3 length is 15 residues. CDR3 sequence reads: CASREIKNSNQPQHF. In DNA form, the CDR3 reads TGTGCCAGCAGGGAAATTAAGAATAGCAATCAGCCCCAGCATTTT.